This TCR beta chain is from a study of T-cell memory formation after mild COVID-19. The overall study: TCR clusters largely stayed donor specific. Whole-study findings and limits: Memory from before infection featured some responding clones, which suggests cross-reactive memory joined.

The CDR3 extends over 18 amino acids. CDR1 DFQATT and CDR2 SNEGSKA come from the germline V gene (reference sequence). Deletions cut 0 bases from V and 2 bases from J, with 19 bases between. TCRdb passed the 5' RACE reads through MiXCR, listing each CDR3 protein once. The profile shows a few hundred thousand distinct CDR3 sequences, approximately 15% of them singletons. In the case of this clonotype: Its antigen is still unknown.

The sample was PBMCs or a T cell subset sorted from them (not recorded which). This TCR came from a young man who had mild COVID-19 (a few samples of this study predate the infection). Cell type and time point are not known. The V and J genes are TRBV20-1 and TRBJ2-2, with D maybe TRBD2 (7 bases). The CDR3 region has the DNA TGCAGTGCTAGAGATCATTTTGACGGGGGGCGAAACACCGGGGAGCTGTTTTTT. Its translation is CSARDHFDGGRNTGELFF.